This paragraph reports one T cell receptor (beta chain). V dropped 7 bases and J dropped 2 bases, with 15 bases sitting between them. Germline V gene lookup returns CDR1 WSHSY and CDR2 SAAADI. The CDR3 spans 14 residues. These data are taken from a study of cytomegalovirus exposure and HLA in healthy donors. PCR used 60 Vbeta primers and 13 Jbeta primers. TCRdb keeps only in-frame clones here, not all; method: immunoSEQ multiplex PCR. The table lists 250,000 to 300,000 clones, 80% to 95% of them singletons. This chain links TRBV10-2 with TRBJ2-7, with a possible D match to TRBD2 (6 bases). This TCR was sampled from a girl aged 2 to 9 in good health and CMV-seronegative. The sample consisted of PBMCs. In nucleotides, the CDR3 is TGCGCCAGCACTGGGGGACTTCTCCCCTACGAGCAGTACTTC. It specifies CASTGGLLPYEQYF.